Listed below are T cell receptor beta chains from one sample, sequenced in a study of blood T cells in healthy people across ages. Each CDR3 protein gets one entry after TCRdb re-called the 5' RACE reads with MiXCR. The data hold approximately 800,000 distinct CDR3 sequences, with roughly 50% observed a single time. The sequencing sample was made of blood. The receptor source for this set is a young man in good health. CDR3s include the opening cysteine and the closing phenylalanine or tryptophan. A D gene is named only where the DNA matches it firmly. Some rows have no size entry. The others give once, few or many, or a class for an expanded clone.

V gene,J gene,D gene,clone size,CDR3 DNA,CDR3 protein
TRBV12-3/TRBV12-4,TRBJ2-7,TRBD1,-,TGTGCCAGCAGTGCCGGGACAGTTTTTTCCGAGCAGTACTTC,CASSAGTVFSEQYF
TRBV15,TRBJ2-7,-,few,TGTGCCACCAGCAGAGATGTACTGGCTGAGGGGTCCTACGAGCAGTACTTC,CATSRDVLAEGSYEQYF
TRBV4-2,TRBJ2-7,TRBD2,-,TGTGCCAGCAGCCAAGCTCCGACTAGCGGGGGGACCACCTACGAGCAGTACTTC,CASSQAPTSGGTTYEQYF
TRBV29-1,TRBJ2-7,-,few,TGCAGCGCAGCCGATAGTTGGGGCGAGCAGTACTTC,CSAADSWGEQYF
TRBV20-1,TRBJ2-1,TRBD2,-,TGCGGACTAGCGGGGGGGTACAATGAGCAGTTCTTC,CGLAGGYNEQFF
TRBV7-6,TRBJ2-5,-,-,TGTGCCAGCAGCTTAGATCTTGTTAGAAAGTCGGGAGAGACCCAGTACTTC,CASSLDLVRKSGETQYF
TRBV3-1,TRBJ2-5,-,many,TGTGCCAGCAGCTTAGACTGGGGCGAGAGGGCCCAGTACTTC,CASSLDWGERAQYF
TRBV5-6,TRBJ2-5,-,-,TGTGCCAGCAGCCCACGACAAGGTCTGCTTAAGACCCAGTACTTC,CASSPRQGLLKTQYF
TRBV11-2,TRBJ2-1,TRBD2,-,TGTGCCAGCAGACCCGGCGGGGGCGGGAGGGCGAGTGAGCAGTTCTTC,CASRPGGGGRASEQFF
TRBV28,TRBJ2-5,-,few,TGTGCCAGCAGTACAACTCCTCAAGAGACCCAGTACTTC,CASSTTPQETQYF
TRBV7-9,TRBJ2-1,-,-,TGTGCCAGCAGCCGGCCCCGGGACAAGGAGTTCTTC,CASSRPRDKEFF
TRBV20-1,TRBJ2-7,-,-,TGCAGTGCTAGGACGGGAGTGGTCGAGCAGTACTTC,CSARTGVVEQYF
TRBV6-5,TRBJ2-7,TRBD2,-,TGTGCCAGCAGTAGCGGGGACTTATTGAACCACGAGCAGTACTTC,CASSSGDLLNHEQYF
TRBV6-1,TRBJ2-4,-,many,TGTGCCAGCAGTGAACATGGGGGGGCAAGCAAAAACATTCAGTACTTC,CASSEHGGASKNIQYF
TRBV19,TRBJ2-7,-,-,TGTGCCAGTACAGGCGGGATGACCTACGAGCAGTACTTC,CASTGGMTYEQYF
TRBV7-9,TRBJ2-3,TRBD2,many,TGTGCCAGCAGCTTAATCCTAGCGGGGCGCACAGATACGCAGTATTTT,CASSLILAGRTDTQYF
TRBV7-6,TRBJ2-7,-,-,TGTGCCAGCAGCTTGGGTGGCGCGGGACGCAGCTCCTACGAGCAGTACTTC,CASSLGGAGRSSYEQYF
TRBV7-9,TRBJ2-5,TRBD2,-,TGTGCCAGCAGCCCGGCCGTTGGCGGGAGAGTGTATGAGCAGTACTTC,CASSPAVGGRVYEQYF
TRBV6-1,TRBJ1-1,-,-,TGTGCCAGCAGTCAGGGGTTTATGGGTGAAGCTTTCTTT,CASSQGFMGEAFF
TRBV12-3/TRBV12-4,TRBJ1-4,-,-,TGTGCCAGCAGCCTTACTCCTCAGGGTGGCGAAAAACTGTTTTTT,CASSLTPQGGEKLFF
TRBV5-1,TRBJ2-5,-,-,TGCGCCAGCAGCCGGACGTCGGGGTACGAAGAGACCCAGTACTTC,CASSRTSGYEETQYF
TRBV10-3,TRBJ2-2,-,-,TGTGCCATCAGTGAGAGGGTGGGAGGAACAGCAACCGGGGAGCTGTTTTTT,CAISERVGGTATGELFF
TRBV5-1,TRBJ2-5,TRBD2,-,TGCGCCAGCAGCTATGGGACTAGCGGAGAGACCCAGTACTTC,CASSYGTSGETQYF
TRBV27,TRBJ2-3,-,-,TGTGCCACCCTTGGCGGGTCCACGGGTAGCACAGATACGCAGTATTTT,CATLGGSTGSTDTQYF
TRBV7-2,TRBJ2-7,-,many,TGTGCCAGCAGCTTAACAGGCGCCAGCTCCTACGAGCAGTACTTC,CASSLTGASSYEQYF
TRBV9,TRBJ2-1,TRBD2,-,TGTGCCAGCAGTGCGACTAGCGTCCCAAAAAACAATGAGCAGTTCTTC,CASSATSVPKNNEQFF
TRBV28,TRBJ2-3,TRBD2,-,TGTGCCAGCAGCCTCGGACTAGCAGTTAGCACAGATACGCAGTATTTT,CASSLGLAVSTDTQYF
TRBV9,TRBJ2-6,-,few,TGTGCCAGCAGCGTAGCCAAAGACAAAAGCTCTGGGGCCAACGTCCTGACTTTC,CASSVAKDKSSGANVLTF
TRBV20-1,TRBJ2-1,-,many,TGCAGTGCCCAGAAGGTGGGGGGCTACTCCTACAATGAGCAGTTCTTC,CSAQKVGGYSYNEQFF
TRBV4-1,TRBJ2-3,-,-,TGCGCCAGCAGCCAATTTACGGATACGCAGTATTTT,CASSQFTDTQYF
TRBV10-2,TRBJ2-3,-,-,TGCGCCAGCAGAACCAACCGGGACTGGGTGACGGATACGCAGTATTTT,CASRTNRDWVTDTQYF
TRBV29-1,TRBJ2-7,TRBD2,few,TGCAGCGTTTCCGGGACTAGCGGGAGCTCCTACGAGCAGTACTTC,CSVSGTSGSSYEQYF
TRBV12-3/TRBV12-4,TRBJ2-7,-,many,TGTGCCAGCAGCCCGAACAGCGCCTACGAGCAGTACTTC,CASSPNSAYEQYF
TRBV7-9,TRBJ1-2,-,-,TGTGCCAGCAGCTTAGTGGGGCTCGCTAACTATGGCTACACCTTC,CASSLVGLANYGYTF
TRBV20-1,TRBJ1-5,-,few,TGCAGTGCCCCAGGCCCCCTGAAGAATCAGCCCCAGCATTTT,CSAPGPLKNQPQHF
TRBV10-3,TRBJ2-3,TRBD2,once,TGTGCCATCAGGCTAGCGGGAGATTCAGATACGCAGTATTTT,CAIRLAGDSDTQYF
TRBV28,TRBJ2-5,TRBD1,few,TGTGCCAGCAGGCAAACAGGGGGCGGAGAGACCCAGTACTTC,CASRQTGGGETQYF
TRBV18,TRBJ2-5,-,-,TGTGCCAGCTCACCAGGCAGCTCTGAGAGCCAGTACTTC,CASSPGSSESQYF
TRBV6-2/TRBV6-3,TRBJ1-2,TRBD1,few,TGTGCCAGCAGTCGCGACTCCGACAGGGGAGGCTACACCTTC,CASSRDSDRGGYTF
TRBV27,TRBJ2-7,TRBD1,-,TGTGCCAGCAGTTCAGACAGGGGAGTCTACAATGAGCAGTACTTC,CASSSDRGVYNEQYF
TRBV3-1,TRBJ2-1,-,once,TGTGCCAGCAGCCAAGATCTCGCTTACCTGGGGGATGAGCAGTTCTTC,CASSQDLAYLGDEQFF
TRBV20-1,TRBJ2-1,-,-,TGCAGTGCCGGACGGGACCTCAATGAGCAGTTCTTC,CSAGRDLNEQFF
TRBV12-3/TRBV12-4,TRBJ2-3,-,-,TGTGCCAGCAGGACTAGAGAAAGCACAGATACGCAGTATTTT,CASRTRESTDTQYF
TRBV6-1,TRBJ2-7,-,few,TGTGCCAGCAGTCTATTCCAGGGGAGTCTCTCCTACGAGCAGTACTTC,CASSLFQGSLSYEQYF
TRBV4-3,TRBJ2-1,-,few,TGCGCCAGCAGCCAAGTGTTAGCGGCCAATGAGCAGTTCTTC,CASSQVLAANEQFF
TRBV4-3,TRBJ2-1,-,-,TGCGCCAGCAGCCAGGAGGCTACCCTGGGGCTAGCCGATGAGCAGTTCTTC,CASSQEATLGLADEQFF
TRBV5-1,TRBJ1-5,-,few,TGCGCCAGCAGCTTGGGAGGTCACGGTCGGAATCAGCCCCAGCATTTT,CASSLGGHGRNQPQHF
TRBV20-1,TRBJ2-7,TRBD1,-,TGCAGTGCTAGTGCGGGACAGGGGGCGTTGCACGAGCAGTACTTC,CSASAGQGALHEQYF
TRBV9,TRBJ2-1,TRBD2,-,TGTGCCAGCAGCGTACTTGGAGGGACTAGCCCCACTGAGCAGTTCTTC,CASSVLGGTSPTEQFF
TRBV18,TRBJ1-2,-,-,TGTGCCAGCTCACCGCCGGGAACAGGTCAAGCTAACTATGGCTACACCTTC,CASSPPGTGQANYGYTF
TRBV20-1,TRBJ2-7,TRBD1,few,TGCAGTGCCAGGGGACAGGGCCAAACCTCCTACGAGCAGTACTTC,CSARGQGQTSYEQYF
TRBV2,TRBJ1-5,TRBD1,-,TGTGCCAGCAACGGACAGGGGGCAAGCAATCAGCCCCAGCATTTT,CASNGQGASNQPQHF
TRBV13,TRBJ1-2,TRBD1,-,TGTGCCAGCAGCAAATACGGACAGGCCGCACTAAACTATGGCTACACCTTC,CASSKYGQAALNYGYTF
TRBV4-2,TRBJ2-1,-,-,TGTGCCAGCAGCCTCAGACTAGATTGGGGTGAGCAGTTCTTC,CASSLRLDWGEQFF
TRBV15,TRBJ2-5,TRBD1,few,TGTGCCACCAGCAGAGGGTTTGACAGGGACGAGACCCAGTACTTC,CATSRGFDRDETQYF
TRBV20-1,TRBJ2-7,-,-,TGCAGTGCTAGTGGGCTAACGGGCAGCTCCTACGAGCAGTACTTC,CSASGLTGSSYEQYF
TRBV15,TRBJ2-3,-,-,TGTGCCACCAGCAGGGGCTTAGGGGGAAACACAGATACGCAGTATTTT,CATSRGLGGNTDTQYF
TRBV5-1,TRBJ2-5,TRBD1,once,TGCGCCAGCAGCTTGGCTGACAGGGGGTGGCAAGAGACCCAGTACTTC,CASSLADRGWQETQYF
TRBV6-5,TRBJ2-1,-,-,TGTGCCAGCAGTCCCGACTGGTTTGAGCAGTTCTTC,CASSPDWFEQFF